The source of this T cell receptor beta chain is a study of blood T cell repertoires in COVID-19. At the level of the study: The analysed material was cDNA or gDNA that came from T cells, B-cell-depleted T cells, or PBMCs.

Method: immunoSEQ multiplex PCR; TCRdb's copy keeps in-frame clones and lacks some. The sample lists over 250,000 clones, more than 70% seen once, with 0.99% in the top ten. This clone has only one observation. Trimming removed 5 bases from V and 8 bases from J, with 15 bases in between. The CDR3 is 13 residues long. J is TRBJ1-2 and V is TRBV12-3 or TRBV12-4; perhaps TRBD1 as D (6 bases). The sample taken for sequencing was peripheral blood. The sequence was obtained from a woman in her forties who had recovered from COVID-19. The CDR3 DNA reads TGTGCCAGCAGTCAGTCAGGGGTGGGGGGCTACACCTTC. Translation: CASSQSGVGGYTF.